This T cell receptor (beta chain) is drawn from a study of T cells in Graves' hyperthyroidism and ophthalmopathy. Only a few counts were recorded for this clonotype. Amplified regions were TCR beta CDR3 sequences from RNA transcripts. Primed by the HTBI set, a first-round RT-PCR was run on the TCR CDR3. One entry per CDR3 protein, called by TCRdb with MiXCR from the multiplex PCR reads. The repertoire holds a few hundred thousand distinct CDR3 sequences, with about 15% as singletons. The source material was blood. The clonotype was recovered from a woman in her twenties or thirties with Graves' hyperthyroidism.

DNA for the CDR3: TGTGCCAGCAGTTCCCGACAGCCCTTGATAGCTGATGAGCAGTTCTTC. Amino acid sequence: CASSSRQPLIADEQFF. The chain joins TRBV28 to TRBJ2-1; a possible D gene is TRBD1 (5 bases). Trimming removed 4 bases at V and 8 bases at J, with 21 bases between. The CDR3 is 16 amino acids. The germline V gene has CDR1 MDHEN and CDR2 SYDVKM.